This paragraph covers one T cell receptor beta chain sequence. This sample is part of a study of blood T cell repertoires in COVID-19. The junction had 9 bases not matched to a gene; V was cut back by 8 bases and J by 0 bases. This CDR3 region has 16 residues. Germline V gene lookup returns CDR1 SNHLY and CDR2 FYNNEI. Profiling relied on immunoSEQ multiplex PCR, and the TCRdb table lists in-frame clones only, not all of them. Here the sample spans roughly 670,000 clones, around 89% being singletons. V and J are TRBV2 and TRBJ1-1; 10 bases agree with TRBD1. This receptor was taken from a woman between 18 and 29 years old with acute or convalescent COVID-19. Sequenced: peripheral blood. DNA for the CDR3: TGTGCCAGCGGGACAGGGGCCCGTAATTTGAACACTGAAGCTTTCTTT. It is translated as CASGTGARNLNTEAFF.